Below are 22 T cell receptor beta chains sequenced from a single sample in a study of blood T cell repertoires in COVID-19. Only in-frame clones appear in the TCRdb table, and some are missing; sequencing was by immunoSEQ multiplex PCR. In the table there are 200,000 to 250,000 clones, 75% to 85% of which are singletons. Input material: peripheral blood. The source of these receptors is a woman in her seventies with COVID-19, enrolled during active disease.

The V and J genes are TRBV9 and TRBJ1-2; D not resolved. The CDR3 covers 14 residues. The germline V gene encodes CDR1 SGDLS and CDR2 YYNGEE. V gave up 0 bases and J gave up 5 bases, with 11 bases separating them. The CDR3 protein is CASSVGRGGYGYTF. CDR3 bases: TGTGCCAGCAGCGTAGGGCGGGGAGGATATGGCTACACCTTC.

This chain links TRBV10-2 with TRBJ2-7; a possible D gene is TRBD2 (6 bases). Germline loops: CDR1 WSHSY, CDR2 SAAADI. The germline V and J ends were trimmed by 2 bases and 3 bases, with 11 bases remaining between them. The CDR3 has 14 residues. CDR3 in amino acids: CASSERLGIYEQYF. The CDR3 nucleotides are TGCGCCAGCAGTGAGAGACTAGGGATCTACGAGCAGTACTTC.

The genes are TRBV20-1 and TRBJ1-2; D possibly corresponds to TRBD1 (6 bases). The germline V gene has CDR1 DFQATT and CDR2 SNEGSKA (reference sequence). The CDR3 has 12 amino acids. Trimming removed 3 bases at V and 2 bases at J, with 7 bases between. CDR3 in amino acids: CSASTGNYGYTF. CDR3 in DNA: TGCAGTGCTAGTACAGGGAACTATGGCTACACCTTC.

The CDR3 nucleotides are TGCGCCAGCAGCCAAGGGCCCACAGGGGTGGGAGAGACCCAGTACTTC. As protein: CASSQGPTGVGETQYF. The chain recombines TRBV4-1 with TRBJ2-5; TRBD1 matches at 7 bases. This CDR3 is 16 amino acids long. Germline CDR1 and CDR2: MGHRA and YSYEKL. With V trimmed by 1 base and J by 4 bases, 9 bases remained unmatched.

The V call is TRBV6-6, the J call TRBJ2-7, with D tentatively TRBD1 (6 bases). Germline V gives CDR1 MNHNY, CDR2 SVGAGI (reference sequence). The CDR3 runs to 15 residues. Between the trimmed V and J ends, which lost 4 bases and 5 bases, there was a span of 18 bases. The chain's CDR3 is CASSSPSLYRDEQYF. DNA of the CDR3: TGTGCCAGCAGTTCTCCCAGCCTTTACAGGGACGAGCAGTACTTC.

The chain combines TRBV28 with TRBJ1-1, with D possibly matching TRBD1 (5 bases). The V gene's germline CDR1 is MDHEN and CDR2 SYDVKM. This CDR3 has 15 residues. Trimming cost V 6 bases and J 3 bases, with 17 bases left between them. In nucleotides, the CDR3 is TGTGCCAGCAGGCAAAGCAGGGTAACTTACACTGAAGCTTTCTTT. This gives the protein CASRQSRVTYTEAFF.

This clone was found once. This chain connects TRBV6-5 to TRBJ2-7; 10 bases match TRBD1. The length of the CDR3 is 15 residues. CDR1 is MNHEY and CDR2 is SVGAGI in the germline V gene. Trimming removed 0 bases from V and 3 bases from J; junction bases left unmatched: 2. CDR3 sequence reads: CASSYSDRGHYEQYF. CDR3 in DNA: TGTGCCAGCAGTTACTCCGACAGGGGGCACTACGAGCAGTACTTC.

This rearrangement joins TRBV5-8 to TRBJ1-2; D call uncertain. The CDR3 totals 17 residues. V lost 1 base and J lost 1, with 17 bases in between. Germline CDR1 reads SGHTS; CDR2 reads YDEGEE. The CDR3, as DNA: TGTGCCAGCAGCTTGAGGCTAACTAGTGGGGTTAACTATGGCTACACCTTC. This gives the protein CASSLRLTSGVNYGYTF.

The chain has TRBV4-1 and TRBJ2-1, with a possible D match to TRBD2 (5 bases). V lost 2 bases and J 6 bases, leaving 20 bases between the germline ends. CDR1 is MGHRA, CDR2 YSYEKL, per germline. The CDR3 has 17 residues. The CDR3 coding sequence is TGCGCCAGCAGCCAATCAATTAGCGTTCTTTCAGGCAATGAGCAGTTCTTC. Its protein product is CASSQSISVLSGNEQFF.

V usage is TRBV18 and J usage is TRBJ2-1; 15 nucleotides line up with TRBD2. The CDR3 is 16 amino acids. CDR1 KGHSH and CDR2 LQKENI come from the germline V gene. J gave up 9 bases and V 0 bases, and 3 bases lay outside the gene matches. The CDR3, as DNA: TGTGCCAGCTCACCACCCCCGGGACTAGCGGGAGGTGAGCAGTTCTTC. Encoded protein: CASSPPPGLAGGEQFF.

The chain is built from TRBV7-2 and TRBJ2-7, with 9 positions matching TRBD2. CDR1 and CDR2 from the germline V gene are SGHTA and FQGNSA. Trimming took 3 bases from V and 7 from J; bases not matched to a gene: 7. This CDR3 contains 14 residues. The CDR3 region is CASSLKAGGGEQYF. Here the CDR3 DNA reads TGTGCCAGCAGCTTGAAGGCGGGAGGGGGAGAGCAGTACTTC.

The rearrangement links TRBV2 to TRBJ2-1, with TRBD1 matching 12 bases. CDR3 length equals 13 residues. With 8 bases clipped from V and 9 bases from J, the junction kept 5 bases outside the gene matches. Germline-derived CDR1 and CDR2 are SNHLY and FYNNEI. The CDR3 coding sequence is TGTGCCAGCCGGGACAGGGGGCTAGTTGAGCAGTTCTTC. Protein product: CASRDRGLVEQFF.

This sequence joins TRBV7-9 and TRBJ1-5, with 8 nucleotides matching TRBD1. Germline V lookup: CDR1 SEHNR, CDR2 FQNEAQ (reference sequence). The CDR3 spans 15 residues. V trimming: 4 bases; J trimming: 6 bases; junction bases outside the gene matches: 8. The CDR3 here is CASSSSDRGGQPQHF. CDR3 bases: TGTGCCAGCAGCTCCTCTGACAGGGGAGGTCAGCCCCAGCATTTT.

CDR3 amino acids: CASSQGRGWDTSHTQYF. CDR3 sequence (DNA): TGTGCCAGCAGCCAAGGGCGTGGGTGGGACACCTCCCATACGCAGTATTTT. V gene TRBV3-1 (or the pseudogene TRBV3-2) combines with J gene TRBJ2-3, with a tentative D call TRBD1 (6 bases). V dropped 1 base and J dropped 7 bases, with 21 bases sitting between them. Germline CDR1 reads LGHDT; CDR2 reads YNNKEL (reference sequence). This CDR3 is built from 17 residues.

CDR3 coding DNA: TGTGCCAGCTCACCGGGGGCACTAGCGGAATACGAGCAGTACTTC. Translation: CASSPGALAEYEQYF. The chain has TRBV18 and TRBJ2-7; 8 bases align to TRBD2. CDR3 length: 15 amino acids. Germline CDR1 KGHSH, CDR2 LQKENI. The trim removed 3 bases at V and 4 bases at J, leaving 8 bases unmatched. Supplemented by reference TRBV18 and TRBJ2-7, the full variable domain reads NAGVMQNPRHLVRRRGQEARLRCSPMKGHSHVYWYRQLPEEGLKFMVYLQKENIIDESGMPKERFSAEFPKEGPSILRIQQVVRGDSAAYFCASSPGALAEYEQYFGPGTRLTVT.

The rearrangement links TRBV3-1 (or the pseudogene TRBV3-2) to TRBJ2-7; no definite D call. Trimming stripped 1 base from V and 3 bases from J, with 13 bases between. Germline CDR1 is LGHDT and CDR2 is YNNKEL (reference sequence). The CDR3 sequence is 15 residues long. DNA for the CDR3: TGTGCCAGCAGCCAAGTCGTAGAAAGCCACTACGAGCAGTACTTC. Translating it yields CASSQVVESHYEQYF.

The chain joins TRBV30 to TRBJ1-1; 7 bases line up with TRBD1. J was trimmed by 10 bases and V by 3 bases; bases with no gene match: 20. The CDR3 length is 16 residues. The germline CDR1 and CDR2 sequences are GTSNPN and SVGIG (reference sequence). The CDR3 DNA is TGTGCCTGGAGAGGAAGAAGGGGACAGTCCTCTATGGGAGCTTTCTTT. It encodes CAWRGRRGQSSMGAFF.

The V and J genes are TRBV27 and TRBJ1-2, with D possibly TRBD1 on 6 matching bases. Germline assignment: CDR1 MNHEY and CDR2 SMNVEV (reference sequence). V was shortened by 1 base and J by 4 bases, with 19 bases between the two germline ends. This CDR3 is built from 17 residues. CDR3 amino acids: CASSLLGGTRSPYGYTF. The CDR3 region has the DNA TGTGCCAGCAGTTTATTAGGGGGAACACGTTCTCCCTATGGCTACACCTTC.

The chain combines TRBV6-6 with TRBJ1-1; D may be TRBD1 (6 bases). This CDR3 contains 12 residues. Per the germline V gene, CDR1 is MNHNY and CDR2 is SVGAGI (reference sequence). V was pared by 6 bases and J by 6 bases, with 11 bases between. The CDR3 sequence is CASSRGVAEAFF. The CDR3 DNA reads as TGTGCCAGCAGCAGGGGTGTCGCTGAAGCTTTCTTT.

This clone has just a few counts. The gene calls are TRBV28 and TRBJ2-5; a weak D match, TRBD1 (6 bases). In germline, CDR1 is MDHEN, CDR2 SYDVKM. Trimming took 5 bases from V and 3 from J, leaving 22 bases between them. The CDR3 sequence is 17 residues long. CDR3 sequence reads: CASSPTKTGFGKETQYF. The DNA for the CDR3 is TGTGCCAGCAGTCCCACAAAGACAGGTTTCGGGAAAGAGACCCAGTACTTC.

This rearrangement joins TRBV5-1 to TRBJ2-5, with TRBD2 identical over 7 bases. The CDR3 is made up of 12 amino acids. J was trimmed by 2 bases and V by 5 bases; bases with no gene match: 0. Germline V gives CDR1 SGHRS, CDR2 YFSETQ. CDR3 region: CASSSGQETQYF. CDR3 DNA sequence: TGCGCCAGCAGTAGCGGGCAAGAGACCCAGTACTTC.

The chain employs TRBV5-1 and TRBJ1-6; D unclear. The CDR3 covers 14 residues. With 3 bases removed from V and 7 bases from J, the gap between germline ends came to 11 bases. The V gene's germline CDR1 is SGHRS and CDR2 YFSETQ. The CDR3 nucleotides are TGCGCCAGCAGCTCCGGGTCTTTCAATTCACCCCTCCACTTT. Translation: CASSSGSFNSPLHF.